This T cell receptor beta chain was profiled in a study of T cell clones after liver transplantation (dated by TCRdb to about 2019). The study in broad terms: ITN030ST, the source of the samples, was a randomized trial that attempted immunosuppression withdrawal within 2 years of liver transplantation. Donor-reactive T cell clones were identified using TCRbeta sequencing after a pre-transplant mixed lymphocyte reaction and were then followed in post-transplant blood. Third party-reactive TCRbeta sequences were also identified from pre-transplant MLRs to serve as an antigen-independent comparator for donor-reactive sequences. The subjects received no induction therapy and were kept on standard immunosuppression until randomization at 12-24 months post-transplant. Tolerance was defined as complete withdrawal of immunosuppression for at least one year without a rise in liver enzymes beyond twice the upper limit of normal. Blood samples were collected pre-transplant, pre-randomization before withdrawal, and post-randomization after either full withdrawal or failed withdrawal. A cohort of 8 liver transplant recipients was studied, of whom 3 were classified as tolerant and 5 as non-tolerant. Three of the eight recipients were HCV-positive; the others were transplanted for non-autoimmune, non-viral indications. The full study reports these points: Low numbers of available donor cells limited the measurable donor-reactive repertoire in two subjects. When repertoire turnover was taken into account, detection of donor-reactive sequences was significantly reduced in 7 of 8 subjects for CD4 and in 8 of 8 subjects for CD8. Because no allograft tissue specimens were available, donor-reactive T cells may have migrated into the graft instead of being deleted. The conclusions were considered preliminary, being limited by small, heterogeneous patient numbers and non-standardized post-transplant time points. Donor-reactive sequences decreased more than third party-reactive sequences, which suggests partial antigen-specific deletion that was not related to withdrawal success. Circulating donor-reactive CD4 TCRbeta sequences fell significantly post-transplant in most of the 8 subjects, irrespective of tolerance or HCV status.

Unstimulated PBMCs, after thawing, were stained for CD3, CD4 and CD8 and then FACS-sorted into CD3+CD4+ and CD3+CD8+ populations. Each of the 8 studied subjects was randomized to immunosuppression withdrawal. The Qiagen DNeasy Blood and Tissue Kit was used for genomic DNA isolation. Frozen genomic DNA underwent high-throughput TCRbeta CDR3 sequencing by immunoSEQ, including PCR amplification, mapping, bias correction and internal controls. In the source study's methods: Only productive rearrangements were retained, and each unique TCRbeta sequence was defined by its CDR3 nucleotide sequence together with its V and J gene. Donor-reactive sequences required at least 5-fold expansion in CFSE-low cells versus unstimulated pre-transplant cells and at least 0.01% frequency. Per-subject minimum frequency thresholds, based on the lowest-template unstimulated sample, ensured at least 90% detection power. Jensen-Shannon divergence between the top 1000 TCRbeta sequences post- versus pre-transplant served as the measure of repertoire turnover. Changes in detection of donor-reactive sequences were tested with two-sided Fisher's exact tests. The table comes from immuneACCESS by way of TCRdb, which keeps in-frame sequences with V and J called. Part of the clones is missing from these tables; in studies checked, under half for an unresolved V gene and the rest for unknown reasons. V and J calls and clone size are given by that table; D and trimming were obtained from the DNA. Within this sample are about 75,000 clones, with approximately 80% of them counted one time only. 2.1% of the sample is in the top ten clones.

Trimming costs V 6 bases and J 6 bases, and their ends lie 20 bases apart. CDR1 and CDR2, per the germline V gene, are SQVTM and ANQGSEA. CDR3 length: 15 amino acids, cysteine to phenylalanine. Only the CDR3 region is kept as DNA, spanning 45 bases read in frame from base 1. Comments on this clone: Its antigen specificity is not known. No much larger clonotype is one base removed from it; base qualities were not supplied.

This material consisted of CD4+ T cells from blood, taken 48 months after liver transplant. This TCR was sampled from a human patient who received a liver transplant. It is possible that, after a transplant, some T cells come from the graft donor. The chain is made from TRBV29-1 and TRBJ2-2; the D gene is possibly TRBD2, with 7 bases matching. CDR3 reads: CSVLGGGPAPGELFF. Here is the DNA: TGCAGCGTGCTGGGCGGGGGCCCGGCACCCGGGGAGCTGTTTTTT.